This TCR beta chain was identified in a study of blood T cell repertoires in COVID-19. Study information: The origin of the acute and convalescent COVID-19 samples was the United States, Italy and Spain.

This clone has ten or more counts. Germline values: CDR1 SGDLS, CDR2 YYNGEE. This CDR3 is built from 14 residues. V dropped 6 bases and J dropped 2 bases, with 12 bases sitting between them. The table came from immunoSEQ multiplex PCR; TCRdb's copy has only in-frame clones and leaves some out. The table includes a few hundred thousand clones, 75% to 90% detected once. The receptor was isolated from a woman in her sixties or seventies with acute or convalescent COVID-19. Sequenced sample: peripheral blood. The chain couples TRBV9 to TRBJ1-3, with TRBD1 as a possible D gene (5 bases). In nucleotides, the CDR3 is TGTGCCAGCACCTCCGGGACTCCTGGAAACACCATATATTTT. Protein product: CASTSGTPGNTIYF. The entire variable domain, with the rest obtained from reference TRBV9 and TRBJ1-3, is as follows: DSGVTQTPKHLITATGQRVTLRCSPRSGDLSVYWYQQSLDQGLQFLIQYYNGEERAKGNILERFSAQQFPDLHSELNLSSLELGDSALYFCASTSGTPGNTIYFGEGSWLTVV.